This paragraph reports one T cell receptor (beta chain). What this receptor recognizes is not known. No base quality information exists; no much larger clone differs at one position. The donors were healthy, HIV-negative adults with no recently reported acute infections or vaccinations. Every donor was a Caucasian adult living in Nashville, Tennessee, USA. CD4+ T cells were enriched through magnetic negative selection, after which naive cells were positively selected on CD45RA and the remaining negative fraction served as the memory subset. After blood collection by leukapheresis, PBMCs were isolated using Ficoll-Histopaque density gradient centrifugation and then cryopreserved in the vapor phase of liquid nitrogen. Analytical flow cytometry was used to check the purity and quantity of each magnetically sorted T cell population. Genomic DNA was isolated from every sorted fraction and measured by UV absorbance on a Nanodrop 2000c.

This sample was included in a study of shared clonotypes between healthy human individuals (dated by TCRdb to 2018 to 2021). General notes on the study: The cohort comprised two women and a few men aged 18 to 49 years. Each donor's leukapheresis produced roughly between roughly 0.9 and 8.9 billion PBMCs. For each donor, three plates each were used for CD4 naive and CD4 memory, two plates were used for CD8 naive, and one plate was used for CD8 memory. To estimate repertoire size and how much clonotypes are shared between individuals, the study performed deep sequencing of blood TCR repertoires from a few healthy adults. To increase sequencing depth and limit assay-specific biases, TCR repertoire library preparation and sequencing were carried out by different laboratories using diverse techniques.

Trimming removed 6 bases from V and 5 bases from J, leaving 14 bases between the germline ends. In the germline V gene, CDR1 corresponds to SNHLY and CDR2 to FYNNEI. The CDR3 measures 13 amino acids from cysteine to phenylalanine. Only the CDR3 region is kept as DNA, spanning 39 bases read in frame from base 1. General study outcomes and caveats: Because the study included only a small number of donors, the genetic and exposure-history diversity represented was limited. Even with the large sequencing depth, rarefaction of the sorted-subset datasets indicated that sequencing was incomplete. Naive subsets generally had larger estimated clonotype richness than memory subsets did. When a handful of donors were compared, the shared fraction of clonotypes was about 5% for naive CD4, roughly 3.4% for naive CD8, more than 2% for memory CD4, and around 0.4% for memory CD8. Clonotypes shared by all four sorted-subset donors showed higher generation probabilities than non-shared clonotypes. Pairwise subsampling led to the expectation that sequencing depth would affect the degree of clonotype sharing among donors. Sampling was restricted to blood, and TCR repertoires in tissues likely differ from the TCR repertoires found in blood.

Using the deep immunoSEQ assay, TCR CDR3 regions were amplified from genomic DNA by multiplex PCR. Extracted genomic DNA from each cell subset was spread evenly across all wells of several immunoSEQ 96-well plates, with each plate serving as a replicate. Each replicate PCR for sorted subsets received about 0.2 ug genomic DNA, equal to roughly 29,000 T cell genomes. The purified libraries were quantified using a Qubit 3.0 fluorometer, sized with a Bioanalyzer 2100, and then quantified again using the KAPA Library Quantification kit. Each immunoSEQ 96-well plate was sequenced on its own single-read 150-cycle Illumina NextSeq 550 flow cell. From the authors' description of their analysis: The immunoSEQ output contained only junctional sequences without quality scores, so filtering could not match that applied to full-length reads. Sequences were annotated with PyIR, a Python wrapper for IgBLAST v1.9, and V/J genes and CDR3 were assigned using IMGT germline references. Any read was removed if the V/J assignment was weak (E-value above 1e-6), the CDR3 was missing, or the read contained stop codons, out-of-frame junctions, or ambiguous translated residues. V3J clonotypes were defined by identical inferred V gene, J gene, and CDR3 amino acid sequence. To compute the percentage overlap between repertoires, the number of shared unique clonotypes was divided by the size of the smaller repertoire. Richness of each repertoire was evaluated using RTK rarefaction, the Chao1 estimator, and Recon v2.1 estimates of unobserved clonotypes. Generation probabilities for all TCRbeta clonotypes obtained by the gDNA method from four donors were computed using OLGA. Here the immuneACCESS table is served through TCRdb, limited to in-frame sequences with V and J called. Missing clones are a known gap in these copies; in checked studies unresolved V genes cover under half, and the rest lacks a known reason. The D gene and trimming were derived from the DNA, and the V and J assignments and clone size from that table. In this sample the table shows 2 million to 2.5 million clones, around 95% of which occur a single time. The top ten clones comprise around 0.13% of the sample.

The chain employs TRBV2 and TRBJ2-7, with the D call perhaps TRBD1 or TRBD2, each one matching 5 bases. This sequence originates from a man aged 18 to 29 in good health. The source material was naive CD4+ T cells sorted from blood. In light of the paper, this sample's cell subset or site label describes: CD45RA+ positively selected. The CDR3 in this case is CASRTGTVHEQYF. The DNA reads TGTGCCAGCAGAACCGGGACCGTCCACGAGCAGTACTTC.